A selection of T cell receptor beta chains follows, all from one sample in a study of high-grade serous ovarian cancer treatment subgroups. The data were produced by immunoSEQ multiplex PCR, yet TCRdb's version contains in-frame clones alone and is incomplete. The sample lists approximately 36,000 clones, 79% occurring once. What was sequenced was tumor tissue. Every receptor here comes from a human donor with high-grade serous ovarian cancer. Each CDR3 is given with its conserved first and last residue. D genes are given only for firm matches. Rows give clone size only sometimes, using once, few, many, or a class for an expanded clone.

V gene	D gene	clone size	J gene	CDR3 protein	CDR3 DNA
TRBV5-1	NA	NA	TRBJ2-5	CASSLVRERGHKETQYF	TGCGCCAGCAGCTTGGTGCGGGAGAGGGGGCACAAAGAGACCCAGTACTTC
TRBV19	TRBD2	NA	TRBJ2-7	CASSIGLAGENEQYF	TGTGCCAGTAGTATCGGACTAGCGGGAGAAAACGAGCAGTACTTC
TRBV5-1	NA	NA	TRBJ1-2	CATSEGRGTYGYTF	TGCGCCACCTCGGAGGGACGGGGGACCTATGGCTACACCTTC
TRBV7-2	TRBD2	NA	TRBJ2-5	CASRPQTSGQETQYF	TGTGCCAGCAGACCCCAGACTAGCGGCCAAGAGACCCAGTACTTC
TRBV5-4	TRBD2	NA	TRBJ2-5	CASSLTSGSAQETQYF	TGTGCCAGCAGCCTCACTAGCGGGAGTGCCCAAGAGACCCAGTACTTC
TRBV2	NA	NA	TRBJ2-1	CASSELLLAHEQFF	TGTGCCAGCAGTGAACTCCTCCTAGCACATGAGCAGTTCTTC
TRBV7-9	NA	once	TRBJ2-7	CASSFDAYEQYF	TGTGCCAGCAGCTTTGACGCCTACGAGCAGTACTTC
TRBV28	TRBD1	NA	TRBJ1-2	CASDVTGGRFGYTF	TGTGCCAGCGACGTGACAGGGGGTAGATTTGGCTACACCTTC
TRBV5-4	NA	NA	TRBJ1-2	CASRPPGIIGYTF	TGTGCCAGCAGACCCCCAGGGATCATTGGCTACACCTTC
TRBV28	NA	NA	TRBJ1-2	CASLKGGRSAGYTF	TGTGCCAGCTTGAAGGGGGGGCGGTCTGCTGGCTACACCTTC
TRBV7-2	TRBD2	NA	TRBJ2-1	CASSLEASGSGNEQFF	TGTGCCAGCAGCTTAGAGGCTAGCGGGAGTGGGAATGAGCAGTTCTTC